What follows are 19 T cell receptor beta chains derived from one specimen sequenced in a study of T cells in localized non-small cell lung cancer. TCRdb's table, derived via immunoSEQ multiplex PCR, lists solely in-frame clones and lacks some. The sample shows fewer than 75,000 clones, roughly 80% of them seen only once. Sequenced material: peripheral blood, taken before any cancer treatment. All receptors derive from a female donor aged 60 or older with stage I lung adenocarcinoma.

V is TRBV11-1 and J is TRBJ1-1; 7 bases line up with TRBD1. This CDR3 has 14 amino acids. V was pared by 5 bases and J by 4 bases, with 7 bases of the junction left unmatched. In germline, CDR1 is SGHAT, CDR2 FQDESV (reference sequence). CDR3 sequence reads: CASSRDRVGTEAFF. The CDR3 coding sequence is TGTGCCAGCAGCCGCGACAGGGTAGGCACTGAAGCTTTCTTT.

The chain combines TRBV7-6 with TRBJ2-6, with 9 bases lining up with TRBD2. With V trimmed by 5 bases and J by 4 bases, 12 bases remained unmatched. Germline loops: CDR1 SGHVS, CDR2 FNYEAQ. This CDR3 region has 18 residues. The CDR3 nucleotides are TGTGCCAGCAGCCCACTAGCGGGTTCTAGACAGGGGGCCAACGTCCTGACTTTC. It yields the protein CASSPLAGSRQGANVLTF. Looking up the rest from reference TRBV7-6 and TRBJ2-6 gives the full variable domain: GAGVSQSPRYKVTKRGQDVALRCDPISGHVSLYWYRQALGQGPEFLTYFNYEAQQDKSGLPNDRFSAERPEGSISTLTIQRTEQRDSAMYRCASSPLAGSRQGANVLTFGAGSRLTVL.

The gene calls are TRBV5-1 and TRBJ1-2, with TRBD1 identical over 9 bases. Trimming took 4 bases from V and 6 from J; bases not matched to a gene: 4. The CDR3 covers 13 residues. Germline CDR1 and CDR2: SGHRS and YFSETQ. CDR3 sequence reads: CASSPGQGHGYTF. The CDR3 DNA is TGCGCCAGCAGCCCGGGACAGGGTCATGGCTACACCTTC.

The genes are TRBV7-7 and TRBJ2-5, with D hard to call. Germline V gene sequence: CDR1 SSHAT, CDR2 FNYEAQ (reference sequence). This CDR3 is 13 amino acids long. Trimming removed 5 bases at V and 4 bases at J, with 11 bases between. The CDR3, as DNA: TGTGCCAGCAGCCCGATCCTAGGAGAGACCCAGTACTTC. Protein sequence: CASSPILGETQYF.

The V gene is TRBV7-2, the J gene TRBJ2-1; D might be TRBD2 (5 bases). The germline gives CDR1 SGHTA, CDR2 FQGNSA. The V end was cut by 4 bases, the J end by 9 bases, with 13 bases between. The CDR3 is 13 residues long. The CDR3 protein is CASSYLDSGEQFF. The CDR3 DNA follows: TGTGCCAGCAGCTACTTGGACTCCGGTGAGCAGTTCTTC.

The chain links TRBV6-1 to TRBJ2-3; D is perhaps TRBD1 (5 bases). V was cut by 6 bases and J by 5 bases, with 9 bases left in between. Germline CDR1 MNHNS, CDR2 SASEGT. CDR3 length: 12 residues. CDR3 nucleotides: TGTGCCAGCAGCCTTAGGGGAGATACGCAGTATTTT. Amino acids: CASSLRGDTQYF.

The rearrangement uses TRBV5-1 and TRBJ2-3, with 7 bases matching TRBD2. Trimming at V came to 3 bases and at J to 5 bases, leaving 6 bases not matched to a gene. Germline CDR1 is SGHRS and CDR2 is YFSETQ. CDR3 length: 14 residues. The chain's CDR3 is CASSSEGRGDTQYF. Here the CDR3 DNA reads TGCGCCAGCAGCTCCGAGGGGAGGGGAGATACGCAGTATTTT. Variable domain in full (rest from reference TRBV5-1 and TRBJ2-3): KAGVTQTPRYLIKTRGQQVTLSCSPISGHRSVSWYQQTPGQGLQFLFEYFSETQRNKGNFPGRFSGRQFSNSRSEMNVSTLELGDSALYLCASSSEGRGDTQYFGPGTRLTVL.

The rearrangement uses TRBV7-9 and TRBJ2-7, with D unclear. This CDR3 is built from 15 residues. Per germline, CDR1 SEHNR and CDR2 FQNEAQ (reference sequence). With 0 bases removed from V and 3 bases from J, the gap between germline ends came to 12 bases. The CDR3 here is CASSLAGLASYEQYF. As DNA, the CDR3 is TGTGCCAGCAGCTTAGCTGGGCTGGCTAGCTACGAGCAGTACTTC.

CDR3 sequence: CASSLTDGKNTEAFF. DNA for the CDR3: TGTGCCAGCAGCCTAACGGACGGGAAGAACACTGAAGCTTTCTTT. The V and J genes are TRBV28 and TRBJ1-1; D not resolved. Germline values: CDR1 MDHEN, CDR2 SYDVKM. Trimming pared 6 bases from V and 1 base from J, leaving 15 bases between. This CDR3 has 15 residues.

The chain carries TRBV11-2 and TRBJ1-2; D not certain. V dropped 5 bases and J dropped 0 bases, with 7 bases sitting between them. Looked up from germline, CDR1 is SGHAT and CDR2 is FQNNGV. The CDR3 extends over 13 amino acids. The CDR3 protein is CASSQPANYGYTF. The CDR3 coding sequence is TGTGCCAGCAGCCAACCAGCTAACTATGGCTACACCTTC.

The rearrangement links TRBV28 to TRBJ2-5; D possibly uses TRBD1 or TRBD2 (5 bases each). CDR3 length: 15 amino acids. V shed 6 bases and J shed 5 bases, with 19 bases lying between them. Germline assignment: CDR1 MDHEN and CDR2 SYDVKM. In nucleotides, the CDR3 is TGTGCCAGCAGCCCCCACCGGGGCGGCCCGGAGACCCAGTACTTC. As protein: CASSPHRGGPETQYF.

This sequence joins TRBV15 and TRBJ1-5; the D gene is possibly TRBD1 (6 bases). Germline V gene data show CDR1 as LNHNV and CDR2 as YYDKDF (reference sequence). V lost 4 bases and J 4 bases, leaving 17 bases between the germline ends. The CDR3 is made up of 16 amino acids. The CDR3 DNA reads TGTGCCACCAGCAATGGGGTTGGGGGCCGGAATCAGCCCCAGCATTTT. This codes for CATSNGVGGRNQPQHF.

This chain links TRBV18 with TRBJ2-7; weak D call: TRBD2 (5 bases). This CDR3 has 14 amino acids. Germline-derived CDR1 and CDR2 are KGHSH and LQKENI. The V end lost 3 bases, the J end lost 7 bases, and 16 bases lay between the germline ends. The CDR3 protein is CASSPWGVGDEQYF. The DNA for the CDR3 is TGTGCCAGCTCACCTTGGGGAGTTGGGGATGAGCAGTACTTC. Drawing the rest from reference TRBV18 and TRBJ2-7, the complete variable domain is NAGVMQNPRHLVRRRGQEARLRCSPMKGHSHVYWYRQLPEEGLKFMVYLQKENIIDESGMPKERFSAEFPKEGPSILRIQQVVRGDSAAYFCASSPWGVGDEQYFGPGTRLTVT.

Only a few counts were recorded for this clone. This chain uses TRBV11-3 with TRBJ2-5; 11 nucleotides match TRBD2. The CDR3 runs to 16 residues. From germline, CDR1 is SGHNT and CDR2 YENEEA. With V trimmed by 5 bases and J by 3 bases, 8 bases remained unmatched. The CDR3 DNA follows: TGTGCCAGCAGCGAGGGGACTAGCGGAGGGGAAGAGACCCAGTACTTC. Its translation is CASSEGTSGGEETQYF.

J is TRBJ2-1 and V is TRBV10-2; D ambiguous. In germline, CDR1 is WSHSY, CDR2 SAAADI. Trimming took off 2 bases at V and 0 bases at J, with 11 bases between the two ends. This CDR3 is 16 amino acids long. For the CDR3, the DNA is TGCGCCAGCAGTGAGAAGGTCTATAGCTCCTACAATGAGCAGTTCTTC. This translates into CASSEKVYSSYNEQFF.

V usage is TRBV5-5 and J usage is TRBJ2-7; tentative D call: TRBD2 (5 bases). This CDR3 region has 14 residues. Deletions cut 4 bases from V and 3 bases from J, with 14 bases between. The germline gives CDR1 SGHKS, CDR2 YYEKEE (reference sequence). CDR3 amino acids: CASSLGGISYEQYF. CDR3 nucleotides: TGTGCCAGCAGCCTCGGAGGTATAAGCTACGAGCAGTACTTC.

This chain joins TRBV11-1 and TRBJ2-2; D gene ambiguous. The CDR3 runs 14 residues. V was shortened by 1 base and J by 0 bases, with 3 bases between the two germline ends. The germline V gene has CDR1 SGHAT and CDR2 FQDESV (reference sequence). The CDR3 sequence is CASSLVANTGELFF. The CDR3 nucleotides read TGTGCCAGCAGCTTAGTCGCGAACACCGGGGAGCTGTTTTTT.

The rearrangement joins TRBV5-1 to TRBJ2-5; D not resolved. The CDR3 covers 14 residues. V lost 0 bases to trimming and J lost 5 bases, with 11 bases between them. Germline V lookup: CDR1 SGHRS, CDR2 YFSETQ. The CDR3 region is CASSLGGYAETQYF. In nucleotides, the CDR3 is TGCGCCAGCAGCTTGGGAGGTTACGCGGAGACCCAGTACTTC.

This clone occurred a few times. CDR3 sequence (DNA): TGTGCCAGAAGGGGGGCCTCGAGTGGCTACACCTTC. This sequence encodes CARRGASSGYTF. V gene TRBV2 combines with J gene TRBJ1-2, with a weak D call TRBD1 (6 bases). V shed 9 bases and J shed 7 bases, with 15 bases lying between them. Germline V gene sequence: CDR1 SNHLY, CDR2 FYNNEI. This CDR3 comprises 12 residues. The full variable domain, rest sourced from reference TRBV2 and TRBJ1-2, is EPEVTQTPSHQVTQMGQEVILRCVPISNHLYFYWYRQILGQKVEFLVSFYNNEISEKSEIFDDQFSVERPDGSNFTLKIRSTKLEDSAMYFCARRGASSGYTFGSGTRLTVV.